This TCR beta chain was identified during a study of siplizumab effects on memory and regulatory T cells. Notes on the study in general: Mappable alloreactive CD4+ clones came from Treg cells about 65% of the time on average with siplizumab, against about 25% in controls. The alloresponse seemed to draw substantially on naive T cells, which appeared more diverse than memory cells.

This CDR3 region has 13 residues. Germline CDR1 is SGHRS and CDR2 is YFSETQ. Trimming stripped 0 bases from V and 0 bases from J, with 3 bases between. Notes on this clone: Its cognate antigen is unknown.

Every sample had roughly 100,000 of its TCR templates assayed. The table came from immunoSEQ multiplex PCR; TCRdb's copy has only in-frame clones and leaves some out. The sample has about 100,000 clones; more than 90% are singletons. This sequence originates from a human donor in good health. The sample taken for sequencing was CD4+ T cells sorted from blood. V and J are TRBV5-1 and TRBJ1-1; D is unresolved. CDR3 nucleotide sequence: TGCGCCAGCAGCTTGGGGATGAACACTGAAGCTTTCTTT. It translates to CASSLGMNTEAFF.